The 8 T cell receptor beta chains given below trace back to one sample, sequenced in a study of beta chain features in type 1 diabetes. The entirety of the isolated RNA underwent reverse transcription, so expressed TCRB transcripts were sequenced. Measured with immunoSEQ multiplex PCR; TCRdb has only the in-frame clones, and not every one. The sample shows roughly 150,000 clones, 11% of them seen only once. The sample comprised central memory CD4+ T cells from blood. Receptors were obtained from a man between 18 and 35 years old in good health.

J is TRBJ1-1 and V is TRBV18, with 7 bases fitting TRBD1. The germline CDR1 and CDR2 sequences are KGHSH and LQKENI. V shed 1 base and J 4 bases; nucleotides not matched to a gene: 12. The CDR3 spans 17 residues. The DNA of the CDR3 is TGTGCCAGCTCACCACTAACGACAGGGAGGGGAAGCACTGAAGCTTTCTTT. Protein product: CASSPLTTGRGSTEAFF.

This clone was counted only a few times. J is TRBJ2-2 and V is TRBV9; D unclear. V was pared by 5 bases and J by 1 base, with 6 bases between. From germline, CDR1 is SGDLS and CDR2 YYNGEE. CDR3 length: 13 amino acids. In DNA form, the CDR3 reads TGTGCCAGCAGGGTTCGGAACACCGGGGAGCTGTTTTTT. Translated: CASRVRNTGELFF.

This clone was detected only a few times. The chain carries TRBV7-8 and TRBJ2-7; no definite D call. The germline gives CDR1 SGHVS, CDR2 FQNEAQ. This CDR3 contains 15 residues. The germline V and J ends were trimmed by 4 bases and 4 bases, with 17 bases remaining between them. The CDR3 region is CASSSTLDRVYEQYF. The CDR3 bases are TGTGCCAGCAGCTCTACCCTAGACCGGGTGTACGAGCAGTACTTC.

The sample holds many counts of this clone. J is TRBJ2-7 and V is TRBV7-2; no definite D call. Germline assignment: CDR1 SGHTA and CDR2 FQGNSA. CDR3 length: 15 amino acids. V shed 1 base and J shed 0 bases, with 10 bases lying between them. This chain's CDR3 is CASSLETYSSYEQYF. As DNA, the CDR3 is TGTGCCAGCAGCTTAGAGACTTACAGCTCCTACGAGCAGTACTTC.

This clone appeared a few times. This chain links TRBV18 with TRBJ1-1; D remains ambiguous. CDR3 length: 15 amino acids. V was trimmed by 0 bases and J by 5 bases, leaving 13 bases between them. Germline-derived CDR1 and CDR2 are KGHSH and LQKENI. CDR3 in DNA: TGTGCCAGCTCACCACCGGCGGTTACGAGGACTGAAGCTTTCTTT. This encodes CASSPPAVTRTEAFF.

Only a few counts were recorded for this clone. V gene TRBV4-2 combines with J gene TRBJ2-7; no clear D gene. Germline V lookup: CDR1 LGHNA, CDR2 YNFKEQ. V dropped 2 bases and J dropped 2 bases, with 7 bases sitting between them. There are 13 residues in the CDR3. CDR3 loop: CASSQNTAYEQYF. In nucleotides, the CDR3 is TGTGCCAGCAGCCAAAACACTGCCTACGAGCAGTACTTC.

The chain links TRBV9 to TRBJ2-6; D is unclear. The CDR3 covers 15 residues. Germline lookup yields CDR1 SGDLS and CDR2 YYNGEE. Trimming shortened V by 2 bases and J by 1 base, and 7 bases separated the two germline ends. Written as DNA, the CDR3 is TGTGCCAGCAGCGTGATCCCTTCTGGGGCCAACGTCCTGACTTTC. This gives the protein CASSVIPSGANVLTF.

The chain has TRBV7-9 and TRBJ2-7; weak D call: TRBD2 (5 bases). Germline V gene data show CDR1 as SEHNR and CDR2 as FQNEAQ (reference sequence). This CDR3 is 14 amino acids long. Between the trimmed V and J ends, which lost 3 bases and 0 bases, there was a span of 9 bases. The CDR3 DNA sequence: TGTGCCAGCAGCTTCCGGGAATACTCCTACGAGCAGTACTTC. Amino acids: CASSFREYSYEQYF.